Below, one T cell receptor beta chain is given with its context. Its specificity is unknown. CDR1 KGHSH and CDR2 LQKENI come from the germline V gene. The CDR3 is 14 residues long. V was shortened by 3 bases and J by 5 bases, with 13 bases between the two germline ends. Repertoires were generated with immunoSEQ multiplex PCR, while TCRdb's copy carries only in-frame clones and drops some. Here the sample spans 95,000 to 100,000 clones, around 90% being singletons. The sample originates from a study of OX40 agonist ivuxolimab in advanced cancers. About the research overall: Age averaged around 60 years (range 23 to 79), and 80% to 90% were male. Allowance was made for prior anti-PD-1, anti-PD-L1 or anti-CTLA-4 therapy, and 40% to 45% had some.

Study results and caveats: In general, CD8+ T cells held more expanded clones than CD4+ did, on average.

Sequenced material: CD4+ or CD8+ T cells sorted from blood, taken in a trial of the OX40 agonist ivuxolimab. The rearrangement joins TRBV18 to TRBJ2-5; perhaps TRBD2 as D (6 bases). This TCR was recovered from an adult with an advanced solid tumor such as melanoma, head and neck, liver or kidney cancer. CDR3 residues: CASSPAGIEETQYF. The CDR3 DNA is TGTGCCAGCTCACCGGCGGGAATAGAGGAGACCCAGTACTTC.